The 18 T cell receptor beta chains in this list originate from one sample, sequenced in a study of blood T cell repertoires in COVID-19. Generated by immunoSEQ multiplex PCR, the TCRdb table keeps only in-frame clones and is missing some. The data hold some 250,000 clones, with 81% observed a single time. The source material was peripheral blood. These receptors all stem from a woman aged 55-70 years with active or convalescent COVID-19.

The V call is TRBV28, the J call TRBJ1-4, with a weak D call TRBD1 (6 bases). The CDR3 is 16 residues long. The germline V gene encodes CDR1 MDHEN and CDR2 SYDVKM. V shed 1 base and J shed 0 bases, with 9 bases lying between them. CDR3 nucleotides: TGTGCCAGCAGTTTATCACCAGGGGCAACTAATGAAAAACTGTTTTTT. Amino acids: CASSLSPGATNEKLFF.

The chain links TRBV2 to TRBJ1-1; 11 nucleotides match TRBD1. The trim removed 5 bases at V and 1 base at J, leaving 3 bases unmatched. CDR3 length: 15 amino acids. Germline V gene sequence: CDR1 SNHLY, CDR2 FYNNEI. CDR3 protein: CASSWTGGRNTEAFF. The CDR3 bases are TGTGCCAGCAGTTGGACAGGGGGCCGGAACACTGAAGCTTTCTTT.

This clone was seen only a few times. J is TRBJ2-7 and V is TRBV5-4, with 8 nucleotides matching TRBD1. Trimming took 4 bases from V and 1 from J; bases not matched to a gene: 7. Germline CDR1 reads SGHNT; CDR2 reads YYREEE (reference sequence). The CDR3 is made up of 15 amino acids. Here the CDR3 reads CASSAGQGWSYEQYF. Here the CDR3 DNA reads TGTGCCAGCAGCGCCGGACAGGGATGGTCCTACGAGCAGTACTTC.

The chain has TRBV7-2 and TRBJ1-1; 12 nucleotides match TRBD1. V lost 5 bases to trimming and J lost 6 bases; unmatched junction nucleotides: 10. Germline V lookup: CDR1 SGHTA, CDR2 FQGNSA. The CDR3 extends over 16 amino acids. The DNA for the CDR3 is TGTGCCAGCAGCGCAAGGGACAGGGGGCGCGGCCCTGAAGCTTTCTTT. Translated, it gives CASSARDRGRGPEAFF. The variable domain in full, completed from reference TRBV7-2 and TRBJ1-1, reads GAGVSQSPSNKVTEKGKDVELRCDPISGHTALYWYRQSLGQGLEFLIYFQGNSAPDKSGLPSDRFSAERTGGSVSTLTIQRTQQEDSAVYLCASSARDRGRGPEAFFGQGTRLTVV.

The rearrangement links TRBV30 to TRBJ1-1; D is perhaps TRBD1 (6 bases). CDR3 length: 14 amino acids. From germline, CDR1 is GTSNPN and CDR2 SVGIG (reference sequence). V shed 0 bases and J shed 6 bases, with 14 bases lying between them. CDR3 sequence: CAWSVIQGVAEAFF. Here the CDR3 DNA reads TGTGCCTGGAGTGTAATACAGGGTGTCGCTGAAGCTTTCTTT. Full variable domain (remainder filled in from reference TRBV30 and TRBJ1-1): SQTIHQWPATLVQPVGSPLSLECTVEGTSNPNLYWYRQAAGRGLQLLFYSVGIGQISSEVPQNLSASRPQDRQFILSSKKLLLSDSGFYLCAWSVIQGVAEAFFGQGTRLTVV.

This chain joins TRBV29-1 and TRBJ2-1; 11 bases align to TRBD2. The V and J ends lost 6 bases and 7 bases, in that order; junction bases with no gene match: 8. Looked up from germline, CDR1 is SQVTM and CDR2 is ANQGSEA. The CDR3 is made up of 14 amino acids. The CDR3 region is CSVNLAGGRNEQFF. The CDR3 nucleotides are TGCAGCGTCAATCTAGCGGGGGGTCGAAATGAGCAGTTCTTC.

The CDR3 bases are TGTGCCAGCAGCCAAGGGAGGGACACTGAAGCTTTCTTT. This sequence encodes CASSQGRDTEAFF. This chain links TRBV14 with TRBJ1-1; no reliable D call. The CDR3 runs to 13 residues. V shed 1 base and J shed 3 bases, with 6 bases lying between them. Germline V gene data show CDR1 as SGHDN and CDR2 as FVKESK.

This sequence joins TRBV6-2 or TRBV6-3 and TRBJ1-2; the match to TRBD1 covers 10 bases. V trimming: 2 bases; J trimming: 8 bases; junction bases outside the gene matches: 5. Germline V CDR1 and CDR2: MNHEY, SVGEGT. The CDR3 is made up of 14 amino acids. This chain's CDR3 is CASSYVGQGRGYTF. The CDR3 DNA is TGTGCCAGCAGTTACGTGGGACAGGGGAGAGGCTACACCTTC.

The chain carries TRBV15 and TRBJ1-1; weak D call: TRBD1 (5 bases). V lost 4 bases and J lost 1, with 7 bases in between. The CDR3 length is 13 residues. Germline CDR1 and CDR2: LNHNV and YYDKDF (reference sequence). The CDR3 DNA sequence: TGTGCCACCAGCAACGGACAGAACACTGAAGCTTTCTTT. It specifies CATSNGQNTEAFF.

The CDR3 here is CSVNVGTGGGTEAFF. In DNA form, the CDR3 reads TGCAGCGTGAACGTAGGGACAGGGGGAGGCACTGAAGCTTTCTTT. The V gene is TRBV29-1, the J gene TRBJ1-1; 11 nucleotides line up with TRBD1. In germline, CDR1 is SQVTM, CDR2 ANQGSEA. V was clipped by 6 bases and J by 4 bases; unmatched bases: 10. CDR3 size: 15 residues.

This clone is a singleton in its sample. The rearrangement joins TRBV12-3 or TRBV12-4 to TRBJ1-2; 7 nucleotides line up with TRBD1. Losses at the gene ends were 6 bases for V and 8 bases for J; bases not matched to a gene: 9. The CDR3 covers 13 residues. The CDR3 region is CASSPGTVVGYTF. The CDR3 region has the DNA TGTGCCAGCAGCCCCGGGACAGTAGTGGGCTACACCTTC.

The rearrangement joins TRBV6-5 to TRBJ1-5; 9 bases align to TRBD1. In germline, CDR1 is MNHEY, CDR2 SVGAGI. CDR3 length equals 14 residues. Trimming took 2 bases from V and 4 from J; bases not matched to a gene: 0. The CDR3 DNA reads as TGTGCCAGCAGTTACGACAGGGGGAATCAGCCCCAGCATTTT. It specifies CASSYDRGNQPQHF.

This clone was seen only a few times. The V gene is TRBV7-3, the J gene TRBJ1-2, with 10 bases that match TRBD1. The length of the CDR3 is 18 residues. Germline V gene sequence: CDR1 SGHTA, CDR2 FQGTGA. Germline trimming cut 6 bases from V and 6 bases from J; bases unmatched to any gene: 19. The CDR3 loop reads CASSPSPGQGRLIDGYTF. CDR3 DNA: TGTGCCAGCAGTCCAAGCCCGGGACAGGGGCGGTTAATTGATGGCTACACCTTC.

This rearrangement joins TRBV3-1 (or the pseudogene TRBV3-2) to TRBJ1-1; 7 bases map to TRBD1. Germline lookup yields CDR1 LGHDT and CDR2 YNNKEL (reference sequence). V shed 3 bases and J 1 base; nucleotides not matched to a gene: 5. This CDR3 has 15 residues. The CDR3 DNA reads TGTGCCAGCAGCCAGGTGACAGGGCGGAACACTGAAGCTTTCTTT. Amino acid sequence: CASSQVTGRNTEAFF.

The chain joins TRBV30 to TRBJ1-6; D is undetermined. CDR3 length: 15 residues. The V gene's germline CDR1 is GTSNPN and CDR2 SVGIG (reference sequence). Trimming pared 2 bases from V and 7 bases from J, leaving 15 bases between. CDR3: CAWSRGRQTNSPLHF. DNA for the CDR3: TGTGCCTGGAGTCGGGGTAGGCAGACCAATTCACCCCTCCACTTT.

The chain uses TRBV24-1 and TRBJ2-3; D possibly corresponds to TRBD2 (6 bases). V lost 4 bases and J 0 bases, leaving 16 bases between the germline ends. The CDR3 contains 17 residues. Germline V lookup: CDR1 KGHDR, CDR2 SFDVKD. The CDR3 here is CATSDPDGGSSTDTQYF. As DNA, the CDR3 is TGTGCCACCAGTGACCCTGACGGGGGATCTAGCACAGATACGCAGTATTTT.

Here the CDR3 reads CASTLQGHSSYEQYF. CDR3 in DNA: TGTGCCAGCACCCTACAGGGACATAGCTCCTACGAGCAGTACTTC. This chain links TRBV28 with TRBJ2-7; D may be TRBD1 (6 bases). The germline CDR1 and CDR2 sequences are MDHEN and SYDVKM. The CDR3 spans 15 residues. V lost 7 bases, J lost 0 bases, and 16 bases lay in between. The full variable domain, in which reference TRBV28 and TRBJ2-7 provide the parts outside the CDR3, is DVKVTQSSRYLVKRTGEKVFLECVQDMDHENMFWYRQDPGLGLRLIYFSYDVKMKEKGDIPEGYSVSREKKERFSLILESASTNQTSMYLCASTLQGHSSYEQYFGPGTRLTVT.

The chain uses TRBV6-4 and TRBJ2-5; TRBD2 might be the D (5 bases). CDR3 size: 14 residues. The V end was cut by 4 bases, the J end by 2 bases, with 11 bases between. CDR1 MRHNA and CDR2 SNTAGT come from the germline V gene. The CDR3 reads CASSVGLAQETQYF. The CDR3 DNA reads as TGTGCCAGCAGTGTAGGGCTAGCTCAAGAGACCCAGTACTTC.